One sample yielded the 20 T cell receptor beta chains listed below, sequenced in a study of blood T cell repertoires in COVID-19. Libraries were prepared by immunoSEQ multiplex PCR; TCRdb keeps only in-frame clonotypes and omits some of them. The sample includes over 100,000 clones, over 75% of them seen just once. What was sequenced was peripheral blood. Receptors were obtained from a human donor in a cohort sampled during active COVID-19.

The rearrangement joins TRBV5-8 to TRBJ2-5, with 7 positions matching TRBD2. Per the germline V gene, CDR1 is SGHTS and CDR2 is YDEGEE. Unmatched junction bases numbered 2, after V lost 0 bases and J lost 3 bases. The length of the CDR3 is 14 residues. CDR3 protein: CASSLEAGEETQYF. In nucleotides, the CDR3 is TGTGCCAGCAGCTTGGAGGCGGGGGAAGAGACCCAGTACTTC.

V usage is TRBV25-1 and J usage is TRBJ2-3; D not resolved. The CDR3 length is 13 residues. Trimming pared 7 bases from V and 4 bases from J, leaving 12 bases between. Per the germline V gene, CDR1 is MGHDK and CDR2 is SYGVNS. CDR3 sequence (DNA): TGTGCCAGCACGGGTAGGCATGCAGATACGCAGTATTTT. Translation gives CASTGRHADTQYF.

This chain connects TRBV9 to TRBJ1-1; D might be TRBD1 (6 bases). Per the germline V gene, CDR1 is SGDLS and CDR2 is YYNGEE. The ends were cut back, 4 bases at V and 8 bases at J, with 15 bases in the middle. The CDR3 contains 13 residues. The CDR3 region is CASSLRTGTEAFF. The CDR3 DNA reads TGTGCCAGCAGCCTTCGCACAGGGACGGAAGCTTTCTTT.

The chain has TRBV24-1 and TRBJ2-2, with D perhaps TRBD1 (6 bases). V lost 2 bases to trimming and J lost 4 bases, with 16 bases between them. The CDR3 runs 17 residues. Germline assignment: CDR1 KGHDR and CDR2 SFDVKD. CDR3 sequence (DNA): TGTGCCACCAGTGATTCCTCCCTCGACAGGATCACCGGGGAGCTGTTTTTT. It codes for CATSDSSLDRITGELFF.

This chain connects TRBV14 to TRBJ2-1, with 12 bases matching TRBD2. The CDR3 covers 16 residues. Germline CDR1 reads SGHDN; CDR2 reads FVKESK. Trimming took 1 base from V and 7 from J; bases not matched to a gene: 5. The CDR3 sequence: CASSQASGRALNEQFF. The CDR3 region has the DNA TGTGCCAGCAGCCAAGCTAGCGGGAGGGCCCTTAATGAGCAGTTCTTC.

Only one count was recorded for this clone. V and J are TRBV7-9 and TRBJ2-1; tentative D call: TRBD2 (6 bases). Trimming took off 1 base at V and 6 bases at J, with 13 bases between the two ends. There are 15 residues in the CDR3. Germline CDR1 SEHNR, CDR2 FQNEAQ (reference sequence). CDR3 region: CASSLGLVSGNEQFF. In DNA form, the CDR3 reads TGTGCCAGCAGCTTAGGACTAGTTTCTGGCAATGAGCAGTTCTTC.

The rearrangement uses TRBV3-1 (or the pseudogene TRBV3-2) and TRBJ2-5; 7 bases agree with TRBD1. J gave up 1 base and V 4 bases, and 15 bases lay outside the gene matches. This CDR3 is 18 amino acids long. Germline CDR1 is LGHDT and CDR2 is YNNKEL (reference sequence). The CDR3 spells CASSLLNRPQGIQETQYF. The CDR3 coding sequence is TGTGCCAGCAGCCTACTAAATCGACCACAGGGGATCCAAGAGACCCAGTACTTC.

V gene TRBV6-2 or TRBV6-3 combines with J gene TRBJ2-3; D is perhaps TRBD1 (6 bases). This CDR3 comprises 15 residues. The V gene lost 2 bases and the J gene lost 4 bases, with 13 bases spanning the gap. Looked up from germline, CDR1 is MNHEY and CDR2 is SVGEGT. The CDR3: CASSYMRQGSDTQYF. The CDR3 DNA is TGTGCCAGCAGTTACATGAGGCAGGGGTCAGATACGCAGTATTTT.

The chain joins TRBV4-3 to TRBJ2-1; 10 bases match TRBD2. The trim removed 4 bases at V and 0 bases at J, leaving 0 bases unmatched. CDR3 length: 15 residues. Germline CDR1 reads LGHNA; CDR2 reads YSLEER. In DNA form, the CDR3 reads TGCGCCAGCAGCCCTAGCGGGAGCTCCTACAATGAGCAGTTCTTC. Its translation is CASSPSGSSYNEQFF.

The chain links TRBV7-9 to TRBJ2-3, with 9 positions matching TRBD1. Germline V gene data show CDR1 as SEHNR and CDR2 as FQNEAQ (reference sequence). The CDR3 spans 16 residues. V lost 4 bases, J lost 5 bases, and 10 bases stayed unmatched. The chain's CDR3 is CASSSLTGGRKDTQYF. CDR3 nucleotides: TGTGCCAGCAGCTCCCTGACAGGGGGACGAAAAGATACGCAGTATTTT.

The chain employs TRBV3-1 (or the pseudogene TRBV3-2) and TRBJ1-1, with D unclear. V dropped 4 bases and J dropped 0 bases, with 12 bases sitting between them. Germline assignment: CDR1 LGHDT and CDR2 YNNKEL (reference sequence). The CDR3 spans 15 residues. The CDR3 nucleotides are TGTGCCAGCAGCCGAGAAACCAGTATGAACACTGAAGCTTTCTTT. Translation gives CASSRETSMNTEAFF.

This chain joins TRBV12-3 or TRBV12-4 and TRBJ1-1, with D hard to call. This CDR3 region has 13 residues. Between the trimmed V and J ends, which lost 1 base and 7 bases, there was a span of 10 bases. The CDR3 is CASSLELFREAFF. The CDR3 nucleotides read TGTGCCAGCAGTTTAGAGCTTTTCCGTGAAGCTTTCTTT.

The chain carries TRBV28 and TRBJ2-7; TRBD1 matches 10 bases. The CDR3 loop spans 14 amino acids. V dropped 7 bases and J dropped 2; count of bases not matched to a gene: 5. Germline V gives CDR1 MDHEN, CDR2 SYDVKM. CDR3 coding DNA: TGTGCCAGCAAGACAGGGGGCGACCCCTACGAGCAGTACTTC. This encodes CASKTGGDPYEQYF.

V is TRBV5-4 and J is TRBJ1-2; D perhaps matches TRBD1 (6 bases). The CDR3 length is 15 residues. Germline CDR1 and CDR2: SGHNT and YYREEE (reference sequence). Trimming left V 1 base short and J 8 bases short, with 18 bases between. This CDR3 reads CASSLLGGGWPGYTF. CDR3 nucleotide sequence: TGTGCCAGCAGCTTGTTAGGGGGGGGTTGGCCCGGCTACACCTTC.

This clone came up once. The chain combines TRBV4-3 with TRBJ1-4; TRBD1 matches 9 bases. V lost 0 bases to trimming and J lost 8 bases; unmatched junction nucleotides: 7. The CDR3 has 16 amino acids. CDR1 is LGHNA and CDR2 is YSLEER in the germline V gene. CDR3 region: CASSQDPDRGREKLFF. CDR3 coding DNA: TGCGCCAGCAGCCAAGATCCGGACAGGGGTCGGGAAAAACTGTTTTTT.

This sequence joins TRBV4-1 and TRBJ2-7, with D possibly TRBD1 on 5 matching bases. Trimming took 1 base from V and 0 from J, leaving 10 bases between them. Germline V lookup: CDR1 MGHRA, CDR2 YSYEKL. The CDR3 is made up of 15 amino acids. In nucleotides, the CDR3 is TGCGCCAGCAGCCAAGCAGAACAGGTCTCCTACGAGCAGTACTTC. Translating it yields CASSQAEQVSYEQYF.

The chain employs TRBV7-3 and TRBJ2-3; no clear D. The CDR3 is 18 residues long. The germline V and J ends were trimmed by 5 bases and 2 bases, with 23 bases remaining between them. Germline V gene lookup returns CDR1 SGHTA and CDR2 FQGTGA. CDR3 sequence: CASSRLPLGGPVTDTQYF. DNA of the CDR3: TGTGCCAGCAGCCGCCTACCCCTTGGTGGGCCGGTCACAGATACGCAGTATTTT.

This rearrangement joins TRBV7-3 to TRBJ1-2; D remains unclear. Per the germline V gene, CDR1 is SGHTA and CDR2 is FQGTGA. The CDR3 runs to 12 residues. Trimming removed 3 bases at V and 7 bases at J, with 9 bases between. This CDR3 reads CASSFPPSGYTF. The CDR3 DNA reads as TGTGCCAGCAGCTTCCCTCCTAGTGGCTACACCTTC.

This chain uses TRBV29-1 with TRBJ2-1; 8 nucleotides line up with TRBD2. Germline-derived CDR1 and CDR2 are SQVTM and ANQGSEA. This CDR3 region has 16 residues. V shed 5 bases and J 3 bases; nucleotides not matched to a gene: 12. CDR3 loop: CSVLAPAGVYYNEQFF. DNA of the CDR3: TGCAGCGTTCTGGCCCCAGCGGGAGTGTACTACAATGAGCAGTTCTTC.

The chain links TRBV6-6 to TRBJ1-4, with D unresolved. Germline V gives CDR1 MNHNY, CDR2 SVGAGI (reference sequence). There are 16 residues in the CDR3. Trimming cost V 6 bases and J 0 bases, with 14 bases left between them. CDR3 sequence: CASRSRIGTTNEKLFF. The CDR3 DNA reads TGTGCCAGCAGATCTCGTATCGGGACAACTAATGAAAAACTGTTTTTT.